These 22 T cell receptor beta chains were all obtained from the same sample, sequenced in a study of blood T cells in healthy people across ages (dated by TCRdb to the mid-2010s). The library was built by means of 5' RACE. Sequencing was performed on an Illumina HiSeq 2500. The second PCR ran for about 7 to 11 cycles and used a J-beta primer mix along with a sample-barcoded 5' primer. TCRdb itself trimmed the public reads at Q25 with fastp, ran MiXCR and retained productive beta chains. Rows are combined by CDR3 protein, so each entry shows the most common genes and DNA. In all, the sample holds hundreds of thousands of distinct CDR3 sequences, and 40% to 65% of those were seen once. Roughly 14% of the sample goes to the ten largest clones. What was sequenced was blood. These receptors were taken from a woman aged 80 or over in good health.

The V call is TRBV3-1, the J call TRBJ2-5; possible D gene TRBD2, 6 bases. V lost 7 bases to trimming and J lost 1 base, with 19 bases between them. The CDR3 consists of 16 residues. Germline assignment: CDR1 LGHDT and CDR2 YNNKEL (reference sequence). CDR3 bases: TGTGCCAGCAAGGGTGTAGATGCGGGACTCCAAGAGACCCAGTACTTC. Its translation: CASKGVDAGLQETQYF.

The chain carries TRBV20-1 and TRBJ2-1; tentatively, D is TRBD2 (5 bases). Germline values: CDR1 DFQATT, CDR2 SNEGSKA (reference sequence). The CDR3 spans 13 residues. The germline V and J ends were trimmed by 6 bases and 4 bases, with 13 bases remaining between them. The CDR3 nucleotides are TGCAGTGCCAGCGGACTGATGTACAATGAGCAGTTCTTC. Translating it yields CSASGLMYNEQFF.

The table lists this clonotype with many counts. This chain connects TRBV27 to TRBJ2-7, with D perhaps matching TRBD2 (6 bases). The V end lost 2 bases, the J end lost 4 bases, and 12 bases lay between the germline ends. The CDR3 is 14 residues long. Per the germline V gene, CDR1 is MNHEY and CDR2 is SMNVEV (reference sequence). CDR3 loop: CASSLGGEAYEQYF. The CDR3 DNA reads TGTGCCAGCAGTTTAGGCGGGGAAGCGTACGAGCAGTACTTC.

The CDR3 DNA reads as TGTGCCAGCAGAAGCAGTTCAACTAATGAAAAACTGTTTTTT. Encoded protein: CASRSSSTNEKLFF. This chain connects TRBV7-2 to TRBJ1-4; D is unresolved. V was pared by 6 bases and J by 0 bases, with 8 bases between. The CDR3 loop spans 14 amino acids. Germline V lookup: CDR1 SGHTA, CDR2 FQGNSA.

In this sample, this clonotype turned up a few times. This chain joins TRBV20-1 and TRBJ1-5, with a tentative D call TRBD1 (5 bases). The CDR3 is 13 residues long. V lost 2 bases and J 7 bases, leaving 12 bases between the germline ends. Germline V gene lookup returns CDR1 DFQATT and CDR2 SNEGSKA (reference sequence). As DNA, the CDR3 is TGCAGTGCTAGATCAGGGAAAGACCAGCCCCAGCATTTT. Its translation: CSARSGKDQPQHF.

This clonotype was seen a handful of times. The gene calls are TRBV3-1 and TRBJ1-1; TRBD1 might be the D (5 bases). CDR3 length equals 15 residues. The V end was cut by 0 bases, the J end by 10 bases, with 18 bases between. Germline-derived CDR1 and CDR2 are LGHDT and YNNKEL (reference sequence). The CDR3 reads CASSQELSHRRGAFF. CDR3 in DNA: TGTGCCAGCAGCCAAGAGTTGTCCCATCGTAGGGGAGCTTTCTTT.

This chain connects TRBV20-1 to TRBJ2-1; 14 nucleotides align to TRBD2. Germline V CDR1 and CDR2: DFQATT, SNEGSKA (reference sequence). V gave up 4 bases and J gave up 11 bases; unmatched junction bases: 10. The CDR3 spans 15 residues. CDR3 sequence: CSAIPAGTSGSQQFF. CDR3 coding DNA: TGCAGTGCTATCCCCGCCGGGACTAGCGGGAGTCAGCAGTTCTTC.

In the case of this clonotype: A much larger clone lies a single base off, so this may be a read error. The V call is TRBV11-2, the J call TRBJ2-1; tentative D call: TRBD2 (6 bases). The length of the CDR3 is 14 residues. In germline, CDR1 is SGHAT, CDR2 FQNNGV. The V gene lost 4 bases and the J gene lost 9 bases, with 16 bases spanning the gap. The CDR3 DNA is TGTGCCAGCAGCTCCCCGTCGGGGGTCAGTGAGCAGTTCTTC. Its translation: CASSSPSGVSEQFF.

For this clonotype: A single base separates this from a much larger clone, so it may be a read error. This chain connects TRBV5-6 to TRBJ1-1; D gene unclear. The CDR3 sequence is 14 residues long. Germline CDR1 reads SGHDT; CDR2 reads YYEEEE. CDR3 DNA sequence: TGTGCCAGCAGCCGCACTGGCCCGGGAACTGGAGCTTTCTTT. It yields the protein CASSRTGPGTGAFF.

The table lists this clonotype with a few counts. The V call is TRBV6-1, the J call TRBJ2-1, with 15 bases that match TRBD2. Trimming took 6 bases from V and 8 from J; bases not matched to a gene: 5. Germline V lookup: CDR1 MNHNS, CDR2 SASEGT. This CDR3 comprises 15 residues. CDR3 nucleotides: TGTGCCAGCAGGACCGGACTAGCGGGAGGGGATGAGCAGTTCTTC. Translating gives CASRTGLAGGDEQFF.

This clonotype was counted a few times. The gene calls are TRBV9 and TRBJ2-7; TRBD2 agrees at 7 bases. The ends lost 4 bases at V and 0 bases at J; junction bases unmatched: 7. This CDR3 region has 15 residues. Per the germline V gene, CDR1 is SGDLS and CDR2 is YYNGEE. The CDR3 DNA follows: TGTGCCAGCAGCCCGGGAGGAGGTATCTCCTACGAGCAGTACTTC. Its translation is CASSPGGGISYEQYF.

This clonotype occurred once. This rearrangement joins TRBV11-2 to TRBJ2-2; D is unresolved. Trimming shortened V by 0 bases and J by 4 bases, and 15 bases separated the two germline ends. CDR1 and CDR2 (germline): SGHAT, FQNNGV. There are 17 residues in the CDR3. CDR3 coding DNA: TGTGCCAGCAGCTTAGATCTCTGGAGCTCGGGCACCGGGGAGCTGTTTTTT. Protein product: CASSLDLWSSGTGELFF.

This chain uses TRBV29-1 with TRBJ2-3, with D maybe TRBD2 (5 bases). The length of the CDR3 is 13 residues. V lost 7 bases and J lost 1, with 12 bases in between. Looked up from germline, CDR1 is SQVTM and CDR2 is ANQGSEA. The CDR3 loop reads CSAQPAGTDTQYF. In DNA form, the CDR3 reads TGCAGCGCCCAACCAGCGGGCACAGATACGCAGTATTTT.

The rearrangement joins TRBV20-1 to TRBJ2-5; a weak D match, TRBD1 (7 bases). The DNA end lines up better with TRBJ2-7; the J call may be wrong. The germline gives CDR1 DFQATT, CDR2 SNEGSKA (reference sequence). There are 13 residues in the CDR3. CDR3: CSAGGGEVYEQYF. CDR3 bases: TGCAGTGCAGGGGGCGGGGAAGTCTACGAGCAGTACTTC.

This clonotype was recorded many times. This chain uses TRBV28 with TRBJ2-3; no clear D. The ends were cut back, 2 bases at V and 5 bases at J, with 14 bases in the middle. This CDR3 is built from 15 residues. Germline loops: CDR1 MDHEN, CDR2 SYDVKM. The CDR3 loop is CASSLPHGNGDTQYF. In DNA, the CDR3 is TGTGCCAGCAGTTTACCACATGGCAACGGAGATACGCAGTATTTT.

The chain is built from TRBV12-3 or TRBV12-4 and TRBJ2-1, with D uncertain. This CDR3 comprises 15 residues. Trimming took off 2 bases at V and 6 bases at J, with 14 bases between the two ends. The CDR3 loop reads CASSLKAWSFNEQFF. DNA for the CDR3: TGTGCCAGCAGTTTAAAAGCCTGGTCGTTCAATGAGCAGTTCTTC.

There are many counts of this clonotype. The rearrangement uses TRBV7-9 and TRBJ2-3; D possibly corresponds to TRBD2 (5 bases). Germline assignment: CDR1 SEHNR and CDR2 FQNEAQ (reference sequence). This CDR3 is built from 15 residues. The V end was cut by 1 base, the J end by 0 bases, with 8 bases between. Here the CDR3 reads CASSLGRLSTDTQYF. The CDR3 DNA is TGTGCCAGCAGCTTAGGGAGGTTGAGCACAGATACGCAGTATTTT.

As for this clonotype: This may be a read error, as it is one base from a much larger clone. CDR3 loop: CASSQRVVPLAKNIQYF. CDR3 coding DNA: TGCGCCAGCAGCCAAAGGGTGGTCCCCCTAGCCAAAAACATTCAGTACTTC. This sequence joins TRBV4-1 and TRBJ2-4; D remains unclear. V lost 2 bases and J lost 0, with 14 bases in between. The CDR3 sequence is 17 residues long. Germline loops: CDR1 MGHRA, CDR2 YSYEKL.

The chain has TRBV6-6 and TRBJ2-1; D gene ambiguous. Germline CDR1 is MNHNY and CDR2 is SVGAGI (reference sequence). The CDR3 length is 12 residues. V lost 8 bases and J lost 13, with 18 bases in between. CDR3 amino acids: CASQSPPSEQFF. The CDR3 DNA reads as TGTGCCAGCCAGTCTCCCCCGAGTGAACAGTTCTTC.

The chain couples TRBV7-9 to TRBJ1-1; a possible D gene is TRBD1 (6 bases). This CDR3 contains 13 residues. V was trimmed by 1 base and J by 4 bases, leaving 7 bases between them. The germline V gene encodes CDR1 SEHNR and CDR2 FQNEAQ (reference sequence). CDR3 loop: CASSLVDSTEAFF. The CDR3, as DNA: TGTGCCAGCAGCTTAGTGGACAGCACTGAAGCTTTCTTT.

This clonotype was seen repeatedly, ten times or more. The chain uses TRBV29-1 and TRBJ2-7; D is unresolved. Germline-derived CDR1 and CDR2 are SQVTM and ANQGSEA. Trimming removed 2 bases from V and 6 bases from J, with 8 bases in between. This CDR3 region has 11 residues. The DNA for the CDR3 is TGCAGCGTTGAATTAGGAAGCGAGCAGTACTTC. Translated: CSVELGSEQYF.

This clonotype has at least ten counts. The chain recombines TRBV20-1 with TRBJ1-6; no reliable D call. V was cut by 4 bases and J by 2 bases, with 15 bases left in between. There are 16 residues in the CDR3. Germline CDR1 is DFQATT and CDR2 is SNEGSKA (reference sequence). CDR3 region: CSATVSGSPYNSPLHF. The CDR3 bases are TGCAGTGCTACGGTGTCGGGTAGCCCCTATAATTCACCCCTCCACTTT.